This T cell receptor beta chain came from a study of Ad26.COV2.S vaccination and SARS-CoV-2 variants. Looking at the study overall: Administration of Ad26.COV2.S was intramuscular, either once or twice 56 days apart. Findings and limits, study-wide: Vaccinated and placebo-treated recipients had similar non-spike TCR breadth. Placebo recipients showed lower spike-specific TCR breadth than vaccinees.

In regard to this clone: Its specificity is unknown.

Here immunoSEQ multiplex PCR was the method, and the copy in TCRdb shows in-frame clones only, minus some. The sample lists around 400,000 clones, roughly 90% seen once, with 12% in the top ten. CDR3 length equals 14 residues. Germline CDR1 is SNHLY and CDR2 is FYNNEI. Trimming pared 5 bases from V and 0 bases from J, leaving 11 bases between. Sample treatment: around 19 received Ad26.COV2.S at low or high dose, single or two shots; roughly 5 received placebo; per-sample allocation not given. At day 63 after the first vaccine or placebo injection, samples were drawn. The sequence came from a person aged 18-60 years who received the Ad26.COV2.S COVID-19 vaccine or a placebo. The material sequenced was peripheral blood, taken in a trial of Ad26.COV2.S vaccine versus placebo. The chain employs TRBV2 and TRBJ2-7; D call uncertain. For the CDR3, the DNA is TGTGCCAGCAGTAACGGTCCGAGCTCCTACGAGCAGTACTTC. It specifies CASSNGPSSYEQYF.